This T cell receptor beta chain is from a study of shared clonotypes between healthy human individuals. Only in-frame clones appear in the TCRdb table, and some are missing; sequencing was by immunoSEQ multiplex PCR. The sample consists of around 2.3 million clones, approximately 95% of them appearing once. The TCR comes from a man between 18 and 35 years old in good health. Material for sequencing was naive CD4+ T cells sorted from blood. As to subset: CD45RA+ positively selected.

For the CDR3, the DNA is TGTGCCAGCAGCTTAGGGACAGGATTAGGTGAAAAACTGTTTTTT. Translated: CASSLGTGLGEKLFF. The chain is built from TRBV11-2 and TRBJ1-4, with 7 bases that match TRBD1. CDR3 length equals 15 residues. V shed 1 base, J shed 7 bases, and the junction held 6 bases outside the gene matches. The germline V gene has CDR1 SGHAT and CDR2 FQNNGV.